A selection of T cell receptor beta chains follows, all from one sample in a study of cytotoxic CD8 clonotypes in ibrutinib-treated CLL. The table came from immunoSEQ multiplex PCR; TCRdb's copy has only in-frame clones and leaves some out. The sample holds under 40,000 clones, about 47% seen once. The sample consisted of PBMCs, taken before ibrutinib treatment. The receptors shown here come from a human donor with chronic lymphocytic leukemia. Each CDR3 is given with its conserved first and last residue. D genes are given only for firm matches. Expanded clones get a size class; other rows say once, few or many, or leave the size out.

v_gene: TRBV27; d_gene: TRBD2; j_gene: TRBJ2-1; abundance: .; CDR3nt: TGTGCCAGCAGTAGACCTCTAGCGGGGGTAAGGTCCTACAATGAGCAGTTCTTC; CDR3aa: CASSRPLAGVRSYNEQFF
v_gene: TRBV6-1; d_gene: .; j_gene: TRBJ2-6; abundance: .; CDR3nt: TGTGCCAGCAGTGGAGGGGTGGGTAACCCTGGGGCCAACGTCCTGACTTTC; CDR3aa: CASSGGVGNPGANVLTF
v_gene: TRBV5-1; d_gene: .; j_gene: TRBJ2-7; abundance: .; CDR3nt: TGCGCCAGCAGACCTACTACCGACAATTACGAGCAGTACTTC; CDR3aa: CASRPTTDNYEQYF
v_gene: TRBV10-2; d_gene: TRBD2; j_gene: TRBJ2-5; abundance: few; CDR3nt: TGCGCCAGCAGTCCTGAGGTTGGGGGGGTAGAGACCCAGTACTTC; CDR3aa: CASSPEVGGVETQYF
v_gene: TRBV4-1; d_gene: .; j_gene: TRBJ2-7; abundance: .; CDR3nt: TGCGCCAGCAGCCAAGATTCACAGGGAACCTACGAGCAGTACTTC; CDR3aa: CASSQDSQGTYEQYF
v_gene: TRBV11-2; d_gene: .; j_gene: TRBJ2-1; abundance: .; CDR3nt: TGTGCCAGCAGCTTAGAGAGGGAAGCCTTCTCCTACAATGAGCAGTTCTTC; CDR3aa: CASSLEREAFSYNEQFF
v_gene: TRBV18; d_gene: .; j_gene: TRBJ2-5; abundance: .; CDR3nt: TGTGCCAGCTCAAAGCCCCAAGAGACCCAGTACTTC; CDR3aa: CASSKPQETQYF
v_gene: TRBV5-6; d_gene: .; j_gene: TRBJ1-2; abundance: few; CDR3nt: TGTGCCAGCAGCTTAACCCGGACGGAGGGGTGGGGCTATGGCTACACCTTC; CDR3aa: CASSLTRTEGWGYGYTF
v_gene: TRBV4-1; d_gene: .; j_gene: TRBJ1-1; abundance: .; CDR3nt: TGCGCCAGCAGCTTGGTGCAGGCTTTCGGAAACACTGAAGCTTTCTTT; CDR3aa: CASSLVQAFGNTEAFF
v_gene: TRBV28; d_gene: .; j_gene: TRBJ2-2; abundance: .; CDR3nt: TGTGCCGCCATGGGGCAGGGCGTGACCGGGGAGCTGTTTTTT; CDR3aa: CAAMGQGVTGELFF
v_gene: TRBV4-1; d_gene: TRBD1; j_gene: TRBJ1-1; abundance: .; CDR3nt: TGCGCCAGCAGCCTACAAGACAGGGCGAACACTGAAGCTTTCTTT; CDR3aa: CASSLQDRANTEAFF
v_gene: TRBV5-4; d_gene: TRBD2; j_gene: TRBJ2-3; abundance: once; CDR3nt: TGTGCCAGCAGCTTGAGACTAGCGCGAAGCACAGATACGCAGTATTTT; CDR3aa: CASSLRLARSTDTQYF
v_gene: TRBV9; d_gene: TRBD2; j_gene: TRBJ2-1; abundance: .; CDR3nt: TGTGCCAGCAGCGTGGGAGGGACTAGCGTAAATGAGCAGTTCTTC; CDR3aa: CASSVGGTSVNEQFF
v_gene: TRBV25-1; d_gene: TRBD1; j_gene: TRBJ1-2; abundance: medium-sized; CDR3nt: TGTGCCAGCAGTGAATATTTGACAGGGGGGCATGGCTACACCTTC; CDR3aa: CASSEYLTGGHGYTF
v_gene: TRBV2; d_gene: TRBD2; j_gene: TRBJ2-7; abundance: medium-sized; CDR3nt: TGTGCCAGCAGTGGGACTAGCGGGTTTTACGAGCAGTACTTC; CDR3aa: CASSGTSGFYEQYF
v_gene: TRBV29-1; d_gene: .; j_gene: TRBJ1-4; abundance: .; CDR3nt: TGCAGCGTCCCCGTCGGGGGCCTAACTAATGAAAAACTGTTTTTT; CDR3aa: CSVPVGGLTNEKLFF
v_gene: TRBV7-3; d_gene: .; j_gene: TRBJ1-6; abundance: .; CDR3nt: TGTGCCAGCAGCTCACAGGGATTAGAATCACCCCTCCACTTT; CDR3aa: CASSSQGLESPLHF
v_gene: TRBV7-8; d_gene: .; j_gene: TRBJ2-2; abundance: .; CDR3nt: TGTGCCAGCAGCTTAGTGCAGGCCGGGGAGCTGTTTTTT; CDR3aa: CASSLVQAGELFF
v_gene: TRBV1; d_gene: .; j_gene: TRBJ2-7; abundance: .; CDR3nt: TGCACCAGCAGCCAAGATGTGTCCGGCGGGGGATCTACCTACGAGCAGTACTTC; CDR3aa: CTSSQDVSGGGSTYEQYF
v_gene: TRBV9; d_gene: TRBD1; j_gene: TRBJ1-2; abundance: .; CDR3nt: TGTGCCAGCAGCGTAGAATCGAATTGGGGACAGGGAGCATATGGCTACACCTTC; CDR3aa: CASSVESNWGQGAYGYTF
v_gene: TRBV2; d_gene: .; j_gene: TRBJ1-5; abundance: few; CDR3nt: TGTGCCAGCATTGGGGTCAATCAGCCCCAGCATTTT; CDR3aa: CASIGVNQPQHF
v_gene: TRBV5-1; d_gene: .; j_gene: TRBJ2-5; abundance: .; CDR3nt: TGCGCCAGCGGGGGGACCTTTGGGATTTTCGAGACCCAGTACTTC; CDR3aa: CASGGTFGIFETQYF